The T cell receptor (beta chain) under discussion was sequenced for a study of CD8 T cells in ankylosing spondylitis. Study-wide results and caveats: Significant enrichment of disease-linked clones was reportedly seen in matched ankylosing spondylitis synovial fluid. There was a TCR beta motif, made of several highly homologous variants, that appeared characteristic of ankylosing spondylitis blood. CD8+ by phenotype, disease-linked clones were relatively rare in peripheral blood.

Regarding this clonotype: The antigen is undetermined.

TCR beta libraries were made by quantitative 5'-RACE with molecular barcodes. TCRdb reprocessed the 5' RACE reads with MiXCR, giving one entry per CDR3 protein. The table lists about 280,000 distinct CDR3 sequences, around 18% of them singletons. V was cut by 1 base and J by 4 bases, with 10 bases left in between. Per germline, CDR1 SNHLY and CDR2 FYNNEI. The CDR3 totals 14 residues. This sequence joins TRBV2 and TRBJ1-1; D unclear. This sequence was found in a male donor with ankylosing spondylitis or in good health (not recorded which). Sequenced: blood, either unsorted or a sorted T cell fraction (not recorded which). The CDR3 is CASSEGQVGTEAFF. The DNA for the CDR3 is TGTGCCAGCAGTGAAGGCCAGGTTGGCACTGAAGCTTTCTTT.